The source of this T cell receptor (beta chain) is a study of CD8 T cells in ankylosing spondylitis. Study-level findings and limits: There was reportedly significant enrichment of clones that were disease-linked in matched ankylosing spondylitis synovial fluid. Roughly eight highly homologous variants made up a TCR beta motif that seemed to typify ankylosing spondylitis blood. CD8+ by phenotype, disease-linked clones were relatively rare in peripheral blood.

A word on this clonotype: Its specificity is not known.

Deletions cut 3 bases from V and 3 bases from J, with 11 bases between. Germline loops: CDR1 MNHEY, CDR2 SVGAGI. The CDR3 spans 14 residues. Using quantitative 5'-RACE with molecular barcodes, the authors made TCR beta libraries. TCRdb re-analysed the 5' RACE reads in MiXCR, keeping a single row per CDR3 protein. The table includes roughly 700,000 distinct CDR3 sequences, roughly 19% detected once. The chain joins TRBV6-5 to TRBJ1-1, with D perhaps TRBD1 (6 bases). The sequenced material came from blood, either unsorted or a sorted T cell fraction (not recorded which). This clonotype was sampled from a male donor with ankylosing spondylitis. Here the CDR3 reads CASSYRGADTEAFF. The DNA for the CDR3 is TGTGCCAGCAGTTATCGGGGGGCGGACACTGAAGCTTTCTTT.